This TCR beta chain stems from a study of PD-L1 blockade in urothelial cancer. CDR1 MDHEN and CDR2 SYDVKM come from the germline V gene. V lost 7 bases and J lost 10; bases outside the gene matches: 18. The CDR3 is 17 residues long. TCRdb's table, derived via immunoSEQ multiplex PCR, lists solely in-frame clones and lacks some. The sample holds about 30,000 clones, 80% to 85% seen once. Stated time point: peripheral blood 6 weeks after treatment start. The patients' disease, urothelial carcinoma, was locally advanced or metastatic. This rearrangement joins TRBV28 to TRBJ1-4; 10 bases agree with TRBD1. Material: PBMCs, obtained around atezolizumab (anti-PD-L1) treatment. This sequence originates from an older man with urothelial cancer. The CDR3: CASTGQGVPTTASKLFF. CDR3 coding DNA: TGTGCCAGCACCGGACAGGGGGTCCCCACAACTGCTTCAAAACTGTTTTTT.